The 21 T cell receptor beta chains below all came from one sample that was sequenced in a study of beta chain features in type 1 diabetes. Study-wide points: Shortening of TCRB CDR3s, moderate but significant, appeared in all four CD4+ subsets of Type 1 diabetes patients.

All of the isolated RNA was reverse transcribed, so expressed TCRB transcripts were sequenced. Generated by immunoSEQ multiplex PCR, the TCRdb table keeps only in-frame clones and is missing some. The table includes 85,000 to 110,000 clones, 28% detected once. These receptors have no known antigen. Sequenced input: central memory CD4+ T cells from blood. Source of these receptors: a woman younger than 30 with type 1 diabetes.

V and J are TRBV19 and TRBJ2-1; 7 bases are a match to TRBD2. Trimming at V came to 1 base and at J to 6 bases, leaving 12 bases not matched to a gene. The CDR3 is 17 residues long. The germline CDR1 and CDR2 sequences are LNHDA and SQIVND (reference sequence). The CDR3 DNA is TGTGCCAGTAGTATAGGCTTTTTGGGCGGGAGCGCCAATGAGCAGTTCTTC. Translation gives CASSIGFLGGSANEQFF. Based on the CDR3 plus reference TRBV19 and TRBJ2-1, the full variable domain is DGGITQSPKYLFRKEGQNVTLSCEQNLNHDAMYWYRQDPGQGLRLIYYSQIVNDFQKGDIAEGYSVSREKKESFPLTVTSAQKNPTAFYLCASSIGFLGGSANEQFFGPGTRLTVL.

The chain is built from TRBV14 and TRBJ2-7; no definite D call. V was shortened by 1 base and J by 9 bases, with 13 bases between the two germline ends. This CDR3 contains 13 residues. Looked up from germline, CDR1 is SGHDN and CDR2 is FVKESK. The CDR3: CASSQASSTVQYF. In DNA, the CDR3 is TGTGCCAGCAGCCAAGCCTCGTCTACGGTGCAGTACTTC.

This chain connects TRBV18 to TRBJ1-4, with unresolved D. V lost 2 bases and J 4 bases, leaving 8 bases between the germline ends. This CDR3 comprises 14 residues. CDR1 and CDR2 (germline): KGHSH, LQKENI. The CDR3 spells CASSPVGVNEKLFF. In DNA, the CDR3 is TGTGCCAGCTCACCAGTCGGGGTTAATGAAAAACTGTTTTTT.

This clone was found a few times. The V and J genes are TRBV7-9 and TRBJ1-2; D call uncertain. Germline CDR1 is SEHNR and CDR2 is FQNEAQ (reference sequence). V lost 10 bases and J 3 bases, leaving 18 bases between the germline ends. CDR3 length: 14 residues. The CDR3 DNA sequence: TGTGCCACAGCAGCGGGGAACGTCGACTATGGCTACACCTTC. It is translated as CATAAGNVDYGYTF.

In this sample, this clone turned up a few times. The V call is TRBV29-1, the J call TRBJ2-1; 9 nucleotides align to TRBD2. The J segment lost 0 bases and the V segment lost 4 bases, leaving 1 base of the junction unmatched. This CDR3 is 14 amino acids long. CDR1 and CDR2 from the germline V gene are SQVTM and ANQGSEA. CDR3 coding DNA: TGCAGCGTTGCGCGGGGGGGCTCCTACAATGAGCAGTTCTTC. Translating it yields CSVARGGSYNEQFF.

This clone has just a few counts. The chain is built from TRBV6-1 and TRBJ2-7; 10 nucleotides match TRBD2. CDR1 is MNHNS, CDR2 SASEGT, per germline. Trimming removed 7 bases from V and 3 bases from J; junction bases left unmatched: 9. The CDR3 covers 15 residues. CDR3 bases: TGTGCCAGCACCACTAGGTCTAGCGGGAGCTACGAGCAGTACTTC. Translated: CASTTRSSGSYEQYF.

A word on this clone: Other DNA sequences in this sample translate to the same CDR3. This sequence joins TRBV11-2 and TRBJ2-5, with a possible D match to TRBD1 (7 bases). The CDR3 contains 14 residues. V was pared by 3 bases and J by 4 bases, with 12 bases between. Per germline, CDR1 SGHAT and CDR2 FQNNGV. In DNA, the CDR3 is TGTGCCAGCAGCTTGCAGGGGGGACCAGAGACCCAGTACTTC. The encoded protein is CASSLQGGPETQYF.

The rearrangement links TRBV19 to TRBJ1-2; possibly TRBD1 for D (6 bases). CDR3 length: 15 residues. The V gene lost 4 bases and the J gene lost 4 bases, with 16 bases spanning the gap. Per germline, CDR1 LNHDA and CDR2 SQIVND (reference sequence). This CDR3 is CASSTGGLGSYGYTF. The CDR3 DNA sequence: TGTGCCAGTAGTACCGGGGGGCTGGGAAGCTATGGCTACACCTTC.

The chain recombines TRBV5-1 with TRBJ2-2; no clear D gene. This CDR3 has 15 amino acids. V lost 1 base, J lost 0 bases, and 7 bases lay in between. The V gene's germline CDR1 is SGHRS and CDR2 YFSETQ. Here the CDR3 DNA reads TGCGCCAGCAGCTTGAATACAGCGAACACCGGGGAGCTGTTTTTT. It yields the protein CASSLNTANTGELFF.

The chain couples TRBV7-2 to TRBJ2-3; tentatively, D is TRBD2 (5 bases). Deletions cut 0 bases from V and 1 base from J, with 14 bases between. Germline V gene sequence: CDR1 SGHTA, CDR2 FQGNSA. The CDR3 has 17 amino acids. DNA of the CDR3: TGTGCCAGCAGCTTAGCTTTTTGGACTGGAGGCACAGATACGCAGTATTTT. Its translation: CASSLAFWTGGTDTQYF.

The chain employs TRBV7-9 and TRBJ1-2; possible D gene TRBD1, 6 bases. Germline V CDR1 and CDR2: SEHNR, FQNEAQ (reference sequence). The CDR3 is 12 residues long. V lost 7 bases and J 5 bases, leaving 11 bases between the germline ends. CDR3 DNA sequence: TGTGCCAGCACCGTGGACAGATATGGCTACACCTTC. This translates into CASTVDRYGYTF.

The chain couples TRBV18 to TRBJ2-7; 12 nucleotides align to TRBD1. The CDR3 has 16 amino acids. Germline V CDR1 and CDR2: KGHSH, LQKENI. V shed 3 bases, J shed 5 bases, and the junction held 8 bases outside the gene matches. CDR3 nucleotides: TGTGCCAGCTCACCTTCCCTCGGGACAGGGGGCGACGAGCAGTACTTC. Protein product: CASSPSLGTGGDEQYF.

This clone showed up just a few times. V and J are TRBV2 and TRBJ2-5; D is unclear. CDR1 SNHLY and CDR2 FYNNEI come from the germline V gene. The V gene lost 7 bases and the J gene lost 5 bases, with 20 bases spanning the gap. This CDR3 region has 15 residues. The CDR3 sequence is CASKSARPRWETQYF. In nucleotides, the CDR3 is TGTGCCAGCAAAAGCGCTAGGCCCCGGTGGGAGACCCAGTACTTC.

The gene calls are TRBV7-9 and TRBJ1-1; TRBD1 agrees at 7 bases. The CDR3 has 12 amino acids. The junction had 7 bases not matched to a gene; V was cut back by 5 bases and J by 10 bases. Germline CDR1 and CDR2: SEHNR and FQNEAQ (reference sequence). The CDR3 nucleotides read TGTGCCAGCAGCCGACAGGGAATTGGAGCTTTCTTT. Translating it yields CASSRQGIGAFF.

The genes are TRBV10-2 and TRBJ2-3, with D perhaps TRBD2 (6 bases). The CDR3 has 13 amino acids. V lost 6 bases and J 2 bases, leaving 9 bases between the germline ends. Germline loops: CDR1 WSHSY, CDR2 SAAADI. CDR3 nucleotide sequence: TGCGCCAGCAGCCCGGGAGACACAGATACGCAGTATTTT. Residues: CASSPGDTDTQYF.

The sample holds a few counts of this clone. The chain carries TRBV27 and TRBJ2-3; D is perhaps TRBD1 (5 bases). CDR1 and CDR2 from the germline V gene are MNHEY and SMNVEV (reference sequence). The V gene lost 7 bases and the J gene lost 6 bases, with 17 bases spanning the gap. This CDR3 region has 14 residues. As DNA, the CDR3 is TGTGCCAGCATATCGGCAGGGAAGGCGGATACGCAGTATTTT. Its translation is CASISAGKADTQYF.

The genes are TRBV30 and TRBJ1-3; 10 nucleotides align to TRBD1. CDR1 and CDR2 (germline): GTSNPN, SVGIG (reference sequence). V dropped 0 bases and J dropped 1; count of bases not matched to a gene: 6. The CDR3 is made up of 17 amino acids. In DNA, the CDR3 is TGTGCCTGGAGTGTATACCCGGGACAGGGGTCTGGAAACACCATATATTTT. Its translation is CAWSVYPGQGSGNTIYF.

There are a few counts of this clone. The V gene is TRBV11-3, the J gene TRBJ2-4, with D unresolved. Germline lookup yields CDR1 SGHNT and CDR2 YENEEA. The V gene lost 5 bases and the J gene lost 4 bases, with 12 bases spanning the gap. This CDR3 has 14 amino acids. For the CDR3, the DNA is TGTGCCAGCAGCCCTACTTTCGGGAAAAACATTCAGTACTTC. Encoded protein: CASSPTFGKNIQYF.

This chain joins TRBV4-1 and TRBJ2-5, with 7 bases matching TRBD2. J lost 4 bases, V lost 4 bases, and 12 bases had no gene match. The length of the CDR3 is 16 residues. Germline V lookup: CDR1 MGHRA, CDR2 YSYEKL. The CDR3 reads CASSPRMASGGETQYF. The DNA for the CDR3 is TGCGCCAGCAGCCCAAGAATGGCTAGCGGTGGAGAGACCCAGTACTTC.

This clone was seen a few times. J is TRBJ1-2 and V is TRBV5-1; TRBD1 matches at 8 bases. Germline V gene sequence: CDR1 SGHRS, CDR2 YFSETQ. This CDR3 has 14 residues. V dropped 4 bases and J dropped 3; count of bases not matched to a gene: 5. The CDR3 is CASSVGQGYYGYTF. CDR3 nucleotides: TGCGCCAGCAGCGTTGGACAGGGCTACTATGGCTACACCTTC.

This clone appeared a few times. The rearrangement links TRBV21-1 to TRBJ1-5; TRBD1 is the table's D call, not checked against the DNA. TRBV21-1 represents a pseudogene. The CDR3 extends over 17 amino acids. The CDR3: CASSKGPDTNFNQPQHF. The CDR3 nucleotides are TGTGCCAGCAGCAAAGGGCCCGACACAAATTTCAATCAGCCCCAGCATTTT.